This entry lists 21 T cell receptor beta chains sequenced from one sample in a study of blood T cells in healthy people across ages. Combining a sample-barcoded 5' primer with a J-beta primer mix, a second PCR ran for roughly 6 to 12 cycles. One entry per CDR3 protein results from TCRdb running MiXCR on the 5' RACE reads. The table has some 900,000 distinct CDR3 sequences, roughly 50% seen once. The sample comprised blood. These receptors were collected from a man aged 25-40 years in good health.

V is TRBV11-2 and J is TRBJ1-2; tentative D call: TRBD1 (6 bases). The V gene's germline CDR1 is SGHAT and CDR2 FQNNGV. Deletions cut 1 base from V and 5 bases from J, with 11 bases between. The CDR3 covers 14 residues. In nucleotides, the CDR3 is TGTGCCAGCAGCTTAGCCGGGACACTTTATGGCTACACCTTC. Its translation: CASSLAGTLYGYTF.

This clonotype was counted a few times. The J gene is TRBJ1-6, the V gene TRBV10-3; TRBD1 might be the D (6 bases). Germline loops: CDR1 ENHRY, CDR2 SYGVKD. V lost 0 bases to trimming and J lost 8 bases, with 8 bases between them. This CDR3 has 14 amino acids. The CDR3 DNA reads TGTGCCATCAGTGAGTCTCCAGGGGATTCACCCCTCCACTTT. Residues: CAISESPGDSPLHF.

The chain has TRBV6-1 and TRBJ2-1, with 9 positions matching TRBD2. CDR3 length: 16 residues. The V and J ends lost 0 bases and 6 bases, in that order; junction bases with no gene match: 6. Germline CDR1 is MNHNS and CDR2 is SASEGT. The CDR3 reads CASSEAAGGPPNEQFF. In DNA form, the CDR3 reads TGTGCCAGCAGTGAAGCCGCGGGGGGGCCCCCCAATGAGCAGTTCTTC.

This chain uses TRBV10-3 with TRBJ2-7, with D tentatively TRBD1 (5 bases). V lost 6 bases and J lost 6, with 12 bases in between. This CDR3 contains 12 residues. CDR1 is ENHRY, CDR2 SYGVKD, per germline. The CDR3 DNA reads TGTGCCATCAGAGCAGGGTCGTTCGAGCAGTACTTC. Translation gives CAIRAGSFEQYF.

The rearrangement uses TRBV6-1 and TRBJ1-2; D unclear. The V gene's germline CDR1 is MNHNS and CDR2 SASEGT. The CDR3 runs 12 residues. V was clipped by 2 bases and J by 7 bases, with 8 bases between them. The CDR3 sequence: CASSERFGGYTF. The CDR3 DNA sequence: TGTGCCAGCAGTGAACGCTTCGGTGGCTACACCTTC.

In this sample, this clonotype turned up a few times. J is TRBJ2-3 and V is TRBV11-1, with D maybe TRBD1 (6 bases). With 2 bases removed from V and 3 bases from J, the gap between germline ends came to 15 bases. The CDR3 sequence is 16 residues long. Germline V gene lookup returns CDR1 SGHAT and CDR2 FQDESV (reference sequence). The CDR3 DNA reads as TGTGCCAGCAGCTTACAGGGGACGGACTTAACAGATACGCAGTATTTT. Translating it yields CASSLQGTDLTDTQYF.

This clonotype was seen a single time. Mismatch with germline at one junction end may stem from a read error. The CDR3 spells CAISGTTATSTDTQYF. CDR3 nucleotide sequence: TGCGCCATCAGTGGGACGACAGCGACTAGCACAGATACGCAGTATTTT. The chain employs TRBV10-3 and TRBJ2-3, with D possibly called TRBD1 or TRBD2 (5 bases each). Germline V gene sequence: CDR1 ENHRY, CDR2 SYGVKD. The CDR3 has 16 residues.

The V and J genes are TRBV10-3 and TRBJ2-4, with D hard to call. V shed 2 bases and J shed 0 bases, with 2 bases lying between them. Per germline, CDR1 ENHRY and CDR2 SYGVKD. The CDR3 is made up of 13 amino acids. The CDR3 loop reads CAISEGAKNIQYF. The CDR3 coding sequence is TGTGCCATCAGTGAGGGAGCCAAAAACATTCAGTACTTC.

Notes on this clonotype: Given a much more abundant clone one base away, this may be a read error. The chain is built from TRBV20-1 and TRBJ2-5, with D uncertain. The CDR3 loop spans 12 amino acids. Germline CDR1 is DFQATT and CDR2 is SNEGSKA (reference sequence). Trimming stripped 3 bases from V and 11 bases from J, with 16 bases between. CDR3: CSASPLPPEQYF. CDR3 coding DNA: TGCAGTGCTAGCCCCCTACCCCCTGAGCAGTACTTC.

The rearrangement joins TRBV7-2 to TRBJ2-5; D possibly matches TRBD1 or TRBD2 (5 bases each). Germline loops: CDR1 SGHTA, CDR2 FQGNSA. V was cut by 2 bases and J by 0 bases, with 13 bases left in between. This CDR3 region has 16 residues. The CDR3 DNA sequence: TGTGCCAGCAGCTTAAATGGGGGTGGAAACCAAGAGACCCAGTACTTC. This gives the protein CASSLNGGGNQETQYF.

This rearrangement joins TRBV5-6 to TRBJ2-4, with D perhaps TRBD1 or TRBD2 (5 bases each). The CDR3 sequence is 15 residues long. V lost 3 bases and J 0 bases, leaving 10 bases between the germline ends. Germline CDR1 is SGHDT and CDR2 is YYEEEE. CDR3 DNA sequence: TGTGCCAGCAGCTCCCGGGACCTAGCCAAAAACATTCAGTACTTC. Translation: CASSSRDLAKNIQYF.

V is TRBV10-3 and J is TRBJ1-5; no clear D. Trimming removed 4 bases from V and 5 bases from J, with 15 bases in between. The CDR3 totals 15 residues. The germline V gene has CDR1 ENHRY and CDR2 SYGVKD. DNA for the CDR3: TGTGCCATCAGTGTCACATTAGGGATGGATCAGCCCCAGCATTTT. This sequence encodes CAISVTLGMDQPQHF.

This clonotype was recorded a few times. The chain carries TRBV28 and TRBJ1-1; possible D gene TRBD1, 5 bases. The V end lost 5 bases, the J end lost 0 bases, and 16 bases lay between the germline ends. CDR3 length equals 16 residues. Germline CDR1 and CDR2: MDHEN and SYDVKM. The CDR3 region is CASSLTAGRMNTEAFF. CDR3 coding DNA: TGTGCCAGCAGTCTGACGGCGGGACGGATGAACACTGAAGCTTTCTTT.

The chain employs TRBV10-3 and TRBJ2-5; D not resolved. The CDR3 spans 13 residues. Trimming pared 3 bases from V and 1 base from J, leaving 6 bases between. Germline V gene data show CDR1 as ENHRY and CDR2 as SYGVKD. The CDR3 protein is CAISERPQETQYF. For the CDR3, the DNA is TGTGCCATCAGTGAAAGGCCCCAAGAGACCCAGTACTTC.

This clonotype was recorded a few times. The chain has TRBV29-1 and TRBJ2-1, with D unclear. Germline CDR1 SQVTM, CDR2 ANQGSEA. CDR3 length equals 10 residues. The germline V and J ends were trimmed by 4 bases and 9 bases, with 7 bases remaining between them. DNA for the CDR3: TGCAGCGTTGCCCGGCTTGAGCAGTTCTTC. Its translation is CSVARLEQFF.

This clonotype has more than one count but fewer than ten. V and J are TRBV20-1 and TRBJ2-3; 7 bases fit TRBD2. Unmatched junction bases numbered 11, after V lost 8 bases and J lost 6 bases. Germline V gene sequence: CDR1 DFQATT, CDR2 SNEGSKA (reference sequence). This CDR3 contains 13 residues. The CDR3 region has the DNA TGCAGTTGCAGCGGGATAGCGTTGGATACGCAGTATTTT. Encoded protein: CSCSGIALDTQYF.

The V call is TRBV27, the J call TRBJ2-1; unclear D gene. Germline CDR1 is MNHEY and CDR2 is SMNVEV (reference sequence). The germline V and J ends were trimmed by 0 bases and 8 bases, with 8 bases remaining between them. The CDR3 has 13 residues. The CDR3 DNA reads TGTGCCAGCAGTTTATCGTGGGCGGATGAGCAGTTCTTC. Its translation: CASSLSWADEQFF.

The chain carries TRBV6-5 and TRBJ2-7; D might be TRBD1 (5 bases). V lost 5 bases, J lost 4 bases, and 18 bases lay in between. The CDR3 spans 15 residues. Germline assignment: CDR1 MNHEY and CDR2 SVGAGI. The DNA of the CDR3 is TGTGCCAGCAGTAACCCATCTCTAGGGGCGTACGAGCAGTACTTC. Translating gives CASSNPSLGAYEQYF.

This rearrangement joins TRBV12-3 or TRBV12-4 to TRBJ2-1, with D maybe TRBD1 (7 bases). This CDR3 is built from 13 residues. V shed 5 bases and J shed 10 bases, with 15 bases lying between them. The CDR3 protein is CASSRRGDGEQFF. Written as DNA, the CDR3 is TGTGCCAGCAGTCGCAGGGGGGACGGCGAGCAGTTCTTC.

The V gene is TRBV4-1, the J gene TRBJ2-4; no reliable D call. Germline loops: CDR1 MGHRA, CDR2 YSYEKL. The CDR3 length is 17 residues. V was trimmed by 3 bases and J by 7 bases, leaving 22 bases between them. The CDR3 DNA reads as TGCGCCAGCAGCCAGGGCCAGATCAGGATTACTGGGAACATTCAGTACTTC. Translated, it gives CASSQGQIRITGNIQYF.

The chain combines TRBV4-1 with TRBJ1-4; D unclear. This CDR3 spans 17 amino acids. The germline V and J ends were trimmed by 0 bases and 6 bases, with 17 bases remaining between them. From germline, CDR1 is MGHRA and CDR2 YSYEKL. This CDR3 is CASSQDLPRQGHEKLFF. CDR3 DNA sequence: TGCGCCAGCAGCCAAGATTTACCCCGCCAAGGGCATGAAAAACTGTTTTTT.